This T cell receptor beta chain was documented in a study of vaccination effects on CD4 cells after COVID-19. In the case of this clone: Antigen specificity is unknown.

V was clipped by 6 bases and J by 2 bases, with 8 bases between them. There are 13 residues in the CDR3. Looked up from germline, CDR1 is MNHEY and CDR2 is SVGEGT. Viral peptide pool expansion of antigen-specific CD4+ T cells preceded sequencing in the ViraFEST assay. Scientists isolated CD4+ T cells after a roughly ten-day culture period ended. All vaccine recipients tested negative for nucleocapsid antibodies and had never contracted SARS-CoV-2 infection. TCRdb's copy holds only in-frame clones and misses some; the assay was immunoSEQ multiplex PCR. The sample has 20,000 to 30,000 clones, approximately 64% seen once.

The material sequenced was CD4+ T cells from PBMCs cultured with HCoV-OC43 spike peptides, taken before COVID-19 vaccination. The subset denotes: HCoV-OC43 spike overlapping peptide pool stimulation. This receptor was identified in a human donor who received a COVID-19 vaccine. The chain couples TRBV6-2 or TRBV6-3 to TRBJ2-1; no reliable D call. In nucleotides, the CDR3 is TGTGCCAGCAGCTCTGACACCTACAATGAGCAGTTCTTC. Its protein is CASSSDTYNEQFF.